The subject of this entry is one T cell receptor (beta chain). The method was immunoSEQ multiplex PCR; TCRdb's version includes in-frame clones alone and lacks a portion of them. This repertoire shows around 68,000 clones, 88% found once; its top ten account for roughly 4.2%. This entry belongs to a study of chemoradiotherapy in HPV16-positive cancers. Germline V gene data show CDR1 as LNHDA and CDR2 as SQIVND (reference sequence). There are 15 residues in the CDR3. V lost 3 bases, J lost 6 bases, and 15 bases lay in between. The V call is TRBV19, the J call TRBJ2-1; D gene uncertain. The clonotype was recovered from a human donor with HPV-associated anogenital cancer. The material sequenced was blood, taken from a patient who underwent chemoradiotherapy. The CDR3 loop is CASSIGLVTLNEQFF. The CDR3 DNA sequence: TGTGCCAGTAGTATCGGCCTAGTAACTCTCAATGAGCAGTTCTTC.